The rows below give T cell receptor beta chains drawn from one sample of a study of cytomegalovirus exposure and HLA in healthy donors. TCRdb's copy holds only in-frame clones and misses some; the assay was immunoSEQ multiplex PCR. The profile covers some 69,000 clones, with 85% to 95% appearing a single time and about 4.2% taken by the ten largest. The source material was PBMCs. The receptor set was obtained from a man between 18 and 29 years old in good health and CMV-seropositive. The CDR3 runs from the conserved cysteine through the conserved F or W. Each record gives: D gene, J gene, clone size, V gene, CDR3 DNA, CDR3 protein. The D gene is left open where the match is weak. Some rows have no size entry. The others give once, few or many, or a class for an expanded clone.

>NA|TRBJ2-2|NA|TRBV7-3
TGTGCCAGCAGCTTATCAGGGCCCCCCTTGGTTGGGCGCCCCGGGGAGCTGTTTTTT
CASSLSGPPLVGRPGELFF
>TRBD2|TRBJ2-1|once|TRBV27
TGTGCCAGCAGTTTGCGGGGGGGGTACAATGAGCAGTTCTTC
CASSLRGGYNEQFF
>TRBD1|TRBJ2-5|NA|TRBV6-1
TGTGCCAGCAGTTCTAATTACAGGGGAGAGACCCAGTACTTC
CASSSNYRGETQYF
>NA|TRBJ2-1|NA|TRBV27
TGTGCCAGCAGTTTACCTAGCCACAATGAGCAGTTCTTC
CASSLPSHNEQFF
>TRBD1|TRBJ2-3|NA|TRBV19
TGTGCCAGTGCCCGACCCGGGACAGGGTGGGGCAAGGATACGCAGTATTTT
CASARPGTGWGKDTQYF
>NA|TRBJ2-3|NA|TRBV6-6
TGTGCCAGCAGGTACTCAGGGGATCTCACAGATACGCAGTATTTT
CASRYSGDLTDTQYF
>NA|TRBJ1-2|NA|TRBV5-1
TGCGCCAGCAGCCTGGCAGGGGAGGGGAGCTATGGCTACACCTTC
CASSLAGEGSYGYTF
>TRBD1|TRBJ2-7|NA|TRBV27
TGTGCCAGCAGTATTGGACAGGGGGGGTACGAGCAGTACTTC
CASSIGQGGYEQYF
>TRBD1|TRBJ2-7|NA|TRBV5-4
TGTGCCAGCACCATCCCAGGGGGCAACGAGCAGTACTTC
CASTIPGGNEQYF
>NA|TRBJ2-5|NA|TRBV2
TGTGCCAGCATTCCGGGACTTAGCCTGGAGACCCAGTACTTC
CASIPGLSLETQYF
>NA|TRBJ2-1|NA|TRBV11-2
TGTGCCAGCAGCTTAGCGTACAATGAGCAGTTCTTC
CASSLAYNEQFF
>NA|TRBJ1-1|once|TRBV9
TGTGCCAGCAGCGTAGGCGGACGGGGTGATGATGAAGCTTTCTTT
CASSVGGRGDDEAFF
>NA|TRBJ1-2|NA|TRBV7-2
TGTGCCAGCAGCTTAGTGGCGGAGAACTATGGCTACACCTTC
CASSLVAENYGYTF
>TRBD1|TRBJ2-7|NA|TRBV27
TGTGCCAGCAGTTCTCCAGGGACAGGGTTCTACGAGCAGTACTTC
CASSSPGTGFYEQYF